A single sample is the source of the 24 T cell receptor beta chains below, sequenced in a study of PD-1 blockade in classical Hodgkin lymphoma (dated by TCRdb to the early 2020s). Sample time point, as interpreted from the label and publication: newly diagnosed, previously untreated cHL patient sample. Magnetic negative selection with a Miltenyi CD4+ T cell isolation kit was used to purify CD4+ T cells from thawed PBMCs. The library was made by the immunoSEQ multiplex PCR assay. In its TCRdb copy, this immuneACCESS table keeps in-frame sequences only and misses some clones. Where compared with another copy, unresolved V genes explain less than half of these, and the others have no known cause. The sample table holds approximately 21,000 clones, of which more than 90% were seen once. The biggest ten clones account for roughly 0.43% of the sample. The sample consisted of CD4+ T cells from blood. Receptor source: a human donor with classical Hodgkin lymphoma.

This chain uses TRBV15 with TRBJ2-7; the D is unclear. Germline V lookup: CDR1 LNHNV, CDR2 YYDKDF (reference sequence). The CDR3 has 16 residues. V was pared by 1 base and J by 4 bases, with 17 bases between. CDR3 bases: TGTGCCACCAGCAGAGTCCTACGTAGCCCGATTTACGAGCAGTACTTC. Its translation: CATSRVLRSPIYEQYF.

The table lists this clone with a count of one. This chain links TRBV27 with TRBJ2-5; tentative D call: TRBD1 (6 bases). The V end lost 6 bases, the J end lost 4 bases, and 12 bases lay between the germline ends. CDR1 and CDR2 from the germline V gene are MNHEY and SMNVEV (reference sequence). This CDR3 has 13 residues. The CDR3 sequence: CASSSRGGETQYF. DNA of the CDR3: TGTGCCAGCAGCAGCAGGGGCGGAGAGACCCAGTACTTC.

V and J are TRBV7-6 and TRBJ1-6; 7 bases map to TRBD1. The V and J ends lost 0 bases and 6 bases, in that order; junction bases with no gene match: 11. Per germline, CDR1 SGHVS and CDR2 FNYEAQ. This CDR3 has 18 amino acids. Written as DNA, the CDR3 is TGTGCCAGCAGCTTAGCGTATGGTGGGGGACAGCCTAATTCACCCCTCCACTTT. Translation gives CASSLAYGGGQPNSPLHF. The whole variable domain, remainder taken from reference TRBV7-6 and TRBJ1-6, is GAGVSQSPRYKVTKRGQDVALRCDPISGHVSLYWYRQALGQGPEFLTYFNYEAQQDKSGLPNDRFSAERPEGSISTLTIQRTEQRDSAMYRCASSLAYGGGQPNSPLHFGNGTRLTVT.

The chain recombines TRBV4-2 with TRBJ2-3; no firm D call. The length of the CDR3 is 15 residues. CDR1 LGHNA and CDR2 YNFKEQ come from the germline V gene. Deletions cut 0 bases from V and 0 bases from J, with 7 bases between. In DNA form, the CDR3 reads TGTGCCAGCAGCCAAGAAATTCTTAGCACAGATACGCAGTATTTT. Protein: CASSQEILSTDTQYF.

The chain has TRBV15 and TRBJ2-2; TRBD2 agrees at 7 bases. CDR3 length: 17 residues. The trim removed 0 bases at V and 4 bases at J, leaving 8 bases unmatched. CDR1 is LNHNV and CDR2 is YYDKDF in the germline V gene (reference sequence). CDR3: CATSRDRTGGSTGELFF. CDR3 DNA: TGTGCCACCAGCAGAGATCGTACGGGAGGATCCACCGGGGAGCTGTTTTTT.

This clone was observed once. This chain joins TRBV5-1 and TRBJ1-1, with 8 nucleotides matching TRBD1. CDR3 length: 12 amino acids. The germline CDR1 and CDR2 sequences are SGHRS and YFSETQ. Germline trimming cut 4 bases from V and 7 bases from J; bases unmatched to any gene: 3. CDR3 sequence (DNA): TGCGCCAGCAGCCGGACAGGGATTGAAGCTTTCTTT. Its protein product is CASSRTGIEAFF.

The rearrangement links TRBV7-7 to TRBJ2-2; either TRBD1 or TRBD2 may supply D (5 bases each). Germline lookup yields CDR1 SSHAT and CDR2 FNYEAQ (reference sequence). This CDR3 spans 13 amino acids. V lost 5 bases and J 7 bases, leaving 11 bases between the germline ends. In DNA, the CDR3 is TGTGCCAGCAGCCGAGGGGTGCGCGGGGAGCTGTTTTTT. Amino acids: CASSRGVRGELFF.

The chain carries TRBV2 and TRBJ2-1, with 8 positions matching TRBD1. CDR3 length: 15 residues. J was trimmed by 6 bases and V by 5 bases; bases with no gene match: 9. The germline gives CDR1 SNHLY, CDR2 FYNNEI. Here the CDR3 reads CASSFDRGLFNEQFF. DNA of the CDR3: TGTGCCAGCAGTTTCGACAGGGGTTTATTCAATGAGCAGTTCTTC.

The rearrangement joins TRBV30 to TRBJ2-5, with 8 bases aligning to TRBD2. Germline V CDR1 and CDR2: GTSNPN, SVGIG (reference sequence). The CDR3 runs 16 residues. Trimming removed 3 bases from V and 4 bases from J; junction bases left unmatched: 13. CDR3 DNA sequence: TGTGCCTGGAGCAGTGGGAGCGGGAGTGTTCTAGAGACCCAGTACTTC. This translates into CAWSSGSGSVLETQYF. Filled out from reference TRBV30 and TRBJ2-5, the complete variable domain reads SQTIHQWPATLVQPVGSPLSLECTVEGTSNPNLYWYRQAAGRGLQLLFYSVGIGQISSEVPQNLSASRPQDRQFILSSKKLLLSDSGFYLCAWSSGSGSVLETQYFGPGTRLLVL.

This clone appeared a single time. V and J are TRBV7-3 and TRBJ2-1, with D maybe TRBD2 (6 bases). Germline CDR1 SGHTA, CDR2 FQGTGA. Trimming took 5 bases from V and 0 from J, leaving 11 bases between them. The CDR3 loop spans 15 amino acids. CDR3 loop: CASSLGEASYNEQFF. CDR3 sequence (DNA): TGTGCCAGCAGCCTAGGGGAGGCCTCCTACAATGAGCAGTTCTTC.

V is TRBV5-4 and J is TRBJ2-7; no firm D call. Trimming removed 4 bases from V and 2 bases from J, with 7 bases in between. Looked up from germline, CDR1 is SGHNT and CDR2 is YYREEE (reference sequence). The CDR3 runs 12 residues. Written as DNA, the CDR3 is TGTGCCAGCAGCGGGCCCACCTACGAGCAGTACTTC. It codes for CASSGPTYEQYF.

The chain joins TRBV19 to TRBJ1-4; 7 positions match TRBD1. This CDR3 has 16 amino acids. CDR1 is LNHDA, CDR2 SQIVND, per germline (reference sequence). The junction had 13 bases not matched to a gene; V was cut back by 6 bases and J by 6 bases. The CDR3 DNA reads TGTGCCAGTAGACCACTACACAGGGGAGGTGATGAAAAACTGTTTTTT. Its translation is CASRPLHRGGDEKLFF.

The V gene is TRBV5-1, the J gene TRBJ2-5; D gene ambiguous. The CDR3 consists of 11 residues. V lost 0 bases, J lost 3 bases, and 0 bases lay in between. Germline V lookup: CDR1 SGHRS, CDR2 YFSETQ. The CDR3 DNA reads TGCGCCAGCAGCTTGGAAGAGACCCAGTACTTC. Its translation: CASSLEETQYF.

This chain links TRBV5-4 with TRBJ2-5; D ambiguous. V shed 0 bases and J shed 4 bases, with 13 bases lying between them. The CDR3 sequence is 15 residues long. CDR1 is SGHNT and CDR2 is YYREEE in the germline V gene (reference sequence). CDR3 region: CASSLGTFPGETQYF. The CDR3 coding sequence is TGTGCCAGCAGCTTGGGAACCTTTCCTGGAGAGACCCAGTACTTC.

This clone appeared a single time. The V gene is TRBV5-1, the J gene TRBJ2-3; D is unclear. The CDR3 loop spans 13 amino acids. Per the germline V gene, CDR1 is SGHRS and CDR2 is YFSETQ. V shed 3 bases and J shed 0 bases, with 5 bases lying between them. The CDR3 sequence is CASSSSSTDTQYF. Here the CDR3 DNA reads TGCGCCAGCAGCTCCAGTAGCACAGATACGCAGTATTTT.

V is TRBV5-4 and J is TRBJ1-5; D gene ambiguous. The ends were cut back, 0 bases at V and 4 bases at J, with 2 bases in the middle. This CDR3 is 12 amino acids long. CDR1 is SGHNT and CDR2 is YYREEE in the germline V gene (reference sequence). In nucleotides, the CDR3 is TGTGCCAGCAGCTTGGGGAATCAGCCCCAGCATTTT. Translating it yields CASSLGNQPQHF. The complete variable domain, with remaining parts taken from reference TRBV5-4 and TRBJ1-5, reads ETGVTQSPTHLIKTRGQQVTLRCSSQSGHNTVSWYQQALGQGPQFIFQYYREEENGRGNFPPRFSGLQFPNYSSELNVNALELDDSALYLCASSLGNQPQHFGDGTRLSIL.

V and J are TRBV7-9 and TRBJ1-4, with 8 bases fitting TRBD1. The germline gives CDR1 SEHNR, CDR2 FQNEAQ (reference sequence). The CDR3 has 14 amino acids. The V gene end was trimmed by 4 bases and the J gene end by 5 bases; junction bases not matched to a gene: 3. CDR3 loop: CASSSGQENEKLFF. In DNA form, the CDR3 reads TGTGCCAGCAGCTCGGGACAGGAAAATGAAAAACTGTTTTTT.

CDR3 in DNA: TGCGCCAGCAGCCAAGCTATGGGGCTTGGCTATGGCTACACCTTC. Its protein is CASSQAMGLGYGYTF. The chain joins TRBV4-1 to TRBJ1-2; weak D call: TRBD1 (5 bases). V lost 1 base, J lost 4 bases, and 13 bases lay in between. This CDR3 has 15 residues. From germline, CDR1 is MGHRA and CDR2 YSYEKL.

This chain links TRBV25-1 with TRBJ2-7; D not certain. The length of the CDR3 is 12 residues. Deletions cut 9 bases from V and 5 bases from J, with 14 bases between. Germline assignment: CDR1 MGHDK and CDR2 SYGVNS. In nucleotides, the CDR3 is TGTGCCAGTCGAAGAATGGGTAACGAGCAGTACTTC. This encodes CASRRMGNEQYF.

This chain joins TRBV5-5 and TRBJ2-7; TRBD1 matches at 7 bases. The V and J ends lost 4 bases and 2 bases, in that order; junction bases with no gene match: 9. The CDR3 runs to 15 residues. Looked up from germline, CDR1 is SGHKS and CDR2 is YYEKEE (reference sequence). The CDR3 loop is CASSRGTASTYEQYF. CDR3 bases: TGTGCCAGCAGCCGAGGGACAGCAAGTACCTACGAGCAGTACTTC.

The chain has TRBV12-5 and TRBJ2-1, with 13 bases identical to TRBD2. V shed 0 bases, J shed 2 bases, and the junction held 13 bases outside the gene matches. The germline V gene has CDR1 LGHNT and CDR2 FRNRAP. This CDR3 comprises 21 residues. The CDR3 nucleotides read TGTGCTAGTGGTTTGGTACTGTCCAGACTAGCGGGGGGCCTTACCTACAATGAGCAGTTCTTC. Its translation is CASGLVLSRLAGGLTYNEQFF.

The chain couples TRBV4-1 to TRBJ2-5; D unresolved. V gave up 3 bases and J gave up 9 bases, with 17 bases separating them. The CDR3 loop spans 14 amino acids. Germline V gene data show CDR1 as MGHRA and CDR2 as YSYEKL. In DNA, the CDR3 is TGCGCCAGCAGCCAGCCAACCCAAGGTGAGGCCCAGTACTTC. Protein: CASSQPTQGEAQYF.

As for this clone: The junction departs from germline at one end; a sequencing error may be responsible. J is TRBJ1-5 and V is TRBV7-9; TRBD1 might be the D (5 bases). The CDR3 runs 12 residues. Germline CDR1 reads SEHNR; CDR2 reads FQNEAQ (reference sequence). The CDR3 coding sequence is TGTGCCAGCAGCTTAGGTGAAGGGACGGCCATCTTT. The encoded protein is CASSLGEGTAIF.

This chain joins TRBV28 and TRBJ2-7, with 7 nucleotides matching TRBD2. This CDR3 has 13 residues. Trimming cost V 5 bases and J 2 bases; bases outside gene matches: 3. Germline values: CDR1 MDHEN, CDR2 SYDVKM. In DNA form, the CDR3 reads TGTGCCAGCAGTCTAGCGGTCCCCTACGAGCAGTACTTC. This translates into CASSLAVPYEQYF.